The 5 T cell receptor beta chains below were found in one sample sequenced in a study of blood T cell repertoires in COVID-19. Assay used: immunoSEQ multiplex PCR; TCRdb lists only in-frame clones, some missing. This sample carries 150,000 to 250,000 clones, 70% to 85% of them seen once, and the ten largest clones take 6.5% to 7%. Sequencing used peripheral blood. The receptors come from a human donor with acute or convalescent COVID-19. The donor label of this sample is uncertain.

The J gene is TRBJ2-7, the V gene TRBV6-6, with D hard to call. The germline CDR1 and CDR2 sequences are MNHNY and SVGAGI (reference sequence). The CDR3 runs to 15 residues. V dropped 0 bases and J dropped 1 base, with 10 bases sitting between them. CDR3 nucleotide sequence: TGTGCCAGCAGTTACTCGGGCTCTGGGTCCTACGAGCAGTACTTC. Amino acid sequence: CASSYSGSGSYEQYF.

The chain employs TRBV28 and TRBJ2-7, with TRBD1 identical over 10 bases. Germline assignment: CDR1 MDHEN and CDR2 SYDVKM. The CDR3 is made up of 15 amino acids. V dropped 5 bases and J dropped 3; count of bases not matched to a gene: 7. CDR3 loop: CASSPSTGGIYEQYF. The DNA of the CDR3 is TGTGCCAGCAGTCCCTCGACAGGGGGCATCTACGAGCAGTACTTC.

This rearrangement joins TRBV5-1 to TRBJ2-5; tentatively, D is TRBD1 (5 bases). The CDR3 has 14 amino acids. V lost 2 bases, J lost 0 bases, and 8 bases lay in between. The germline gives CDR1 SGHRS, CDR2 YFSETQ. The CDR3 sequence is CASSFQGYQETQYF. The CDR3 nucleotides are TGCGCCAGCAGCTTCCAGGGTTACCAAGAGACCCAGTACTTC. The entire variable domain, with the rest obtained from reference TRBV5-1 and TRBJ2-5, is as follows: KAGVTQTPRYLIKTRGQQVTLSCSPISGHRSVSWYQQTPGQGLQFLFEYFSETQRNKGNFPGRFSGRQFSNSRSEMNVSTLELGDSALYLCASSFQGYQETQYFGPGTRLLVL.

The chain has TRBV7-2 and TRBJ2-7; 12 bases align to TRBD1. The CDR3 consists of 14 residues. V shed 6 bases, J shed 6 bases, and the junction held 6 bases outside the gene matches. Germline CDR1 and CDR2: SGHTA and FQGNSA. The CDR3 DNA is TGTGCCAGCAGTTCCGGGACAGGGGGCTTCGAGCAGTACTTC. This codes for CASSSGTGGFEQYF.

The genes are TRBV9 and TRBJ2-2, with 12 bases aligning to TRBD2. The CDR3 totals 16 residues. After removal of 2 bases from V and 4 bases from J, the junction contained 3 bases not matched to a gene. CDR1 and CDR2 (germline): SGDLS, YYNGEE. As DNA, the CDR3 is TGTGCCAGCAGCGTCCTAGCGGGAGGGGGCACCGGGGAGCTGTTTTTT. As protein: CASSVLAGGGTGELFF. The full variable domain, its missing parts supplied by reference TRBV9 and TRBJ2-2, is DSGVTQTPKHLITATGQRVTLRCSPRSGDLSVYWYQQSLDQGLQFLIQYYNGEERAKGNILERFSAQQFPDLHSELNLSSLELGDSALYFCASSVLAGGGTGELFFGEGSRLTVL.